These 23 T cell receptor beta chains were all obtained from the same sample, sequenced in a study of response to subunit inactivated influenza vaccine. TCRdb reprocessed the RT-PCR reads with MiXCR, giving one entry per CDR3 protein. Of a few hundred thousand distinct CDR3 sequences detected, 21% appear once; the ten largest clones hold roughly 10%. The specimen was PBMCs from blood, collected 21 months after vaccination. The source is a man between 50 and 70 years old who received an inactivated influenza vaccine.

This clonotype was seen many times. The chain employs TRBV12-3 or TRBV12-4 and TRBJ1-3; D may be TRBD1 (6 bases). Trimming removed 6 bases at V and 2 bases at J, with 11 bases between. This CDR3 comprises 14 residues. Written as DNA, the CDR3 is TGTGCCAGCAGGGAGGGACATCCTGGAAACACCATATATTTT. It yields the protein CASREGHPGNTIYF.

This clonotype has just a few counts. CDR3 DNA sequence: TGCGCCAGCAGCTTGGGCTTTTCCGTGGCCGGTCTTCGAGATACGCAGTATTTT. It specifies CASSLGFSVAGLRDTQYF. This chain joins TRBV5-1 and TRBJ2-3, with D hard to call. Per the germline V gene, CDR1 is SGHRS and CDR2 is YFSETQ. The CDR3 has 18 amino acids. The ends were cut back, 0 bases at V and 5 bases at J, with 22 bases in the middle.

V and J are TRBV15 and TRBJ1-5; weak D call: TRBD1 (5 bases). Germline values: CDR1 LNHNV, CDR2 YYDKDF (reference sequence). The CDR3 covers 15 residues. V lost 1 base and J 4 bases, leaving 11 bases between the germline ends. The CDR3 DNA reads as TGTGCCACCAGCAGAGCGGGGGGAGGAAATCAGCCCCAGCATTTT. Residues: CATSRAGGGNQPQHF.

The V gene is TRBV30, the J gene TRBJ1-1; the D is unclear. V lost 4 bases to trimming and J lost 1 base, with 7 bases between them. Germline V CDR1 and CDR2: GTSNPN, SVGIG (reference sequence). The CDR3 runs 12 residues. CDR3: CAWTPGNTEAFF. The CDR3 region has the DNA TGTGCCTGGACCCCAGGGAACACTGAAGCTTTCTTT.

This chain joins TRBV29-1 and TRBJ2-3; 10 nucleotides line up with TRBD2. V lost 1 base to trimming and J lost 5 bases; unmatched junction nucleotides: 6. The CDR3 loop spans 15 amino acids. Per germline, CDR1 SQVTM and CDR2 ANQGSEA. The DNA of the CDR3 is TGCAGCGTTGAAGCGGAGATAGCGGGAGGAGATACGCAGTATTTT. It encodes CSVEAEIAGGDTQYF.

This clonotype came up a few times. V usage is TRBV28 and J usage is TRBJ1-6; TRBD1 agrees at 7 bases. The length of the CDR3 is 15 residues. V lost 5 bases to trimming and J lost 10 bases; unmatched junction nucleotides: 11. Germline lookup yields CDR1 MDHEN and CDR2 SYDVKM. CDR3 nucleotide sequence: TGTGCCAGCAGTCTCATGACAGGGCGACAATCACCCCTCCACTTT. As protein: CASSLMTGRQSPLHF.

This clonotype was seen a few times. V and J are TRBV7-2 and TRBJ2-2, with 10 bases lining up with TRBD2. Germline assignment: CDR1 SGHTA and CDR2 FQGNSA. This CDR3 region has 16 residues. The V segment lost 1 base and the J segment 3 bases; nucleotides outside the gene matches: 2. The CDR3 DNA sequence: TGTGCCAGCAGCTTAGTAGGGACTAGCGACACCGGGGAGCTGTTTTTT. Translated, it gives CASSLVGTSDTGELFF.

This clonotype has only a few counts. In DNA, the CDR3 is TGTGCCAGCAGCTGGACTAGCGAGGACTCTGGGGCCAACGTCCTGACTTTC. Translated: CASSWTSEDSGANVLTF. J is TRBJ2-6 and V is TRBV2; TRBD2 aligns across 9 bases. Looked up from germline, CDR1 is SNHLY and CDR2 is FYNNEI. The V gene end was trimmed by 6 bases and the J gene end by 0 bases; junction bases not matched to a gene: 6. The length of the CDR3 is 17 residues.

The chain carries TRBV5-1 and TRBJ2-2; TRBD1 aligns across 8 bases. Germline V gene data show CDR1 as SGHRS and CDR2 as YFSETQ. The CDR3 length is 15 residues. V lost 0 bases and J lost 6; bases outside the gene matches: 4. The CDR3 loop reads CASSLGQGFAGELFF. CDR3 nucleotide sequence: TGCGCCAGCAGCTTGGGACAGGGGTTCGCCGGGGAGCTGTTTTTT.

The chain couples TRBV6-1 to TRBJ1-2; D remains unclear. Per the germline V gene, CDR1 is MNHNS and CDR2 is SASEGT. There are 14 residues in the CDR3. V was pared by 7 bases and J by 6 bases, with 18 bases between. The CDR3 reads CASTSSVGRDGYTF. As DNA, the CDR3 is TGTGCCAGCACTAGTTCGGTGGGGAGGGATGGCTACACCTTC.

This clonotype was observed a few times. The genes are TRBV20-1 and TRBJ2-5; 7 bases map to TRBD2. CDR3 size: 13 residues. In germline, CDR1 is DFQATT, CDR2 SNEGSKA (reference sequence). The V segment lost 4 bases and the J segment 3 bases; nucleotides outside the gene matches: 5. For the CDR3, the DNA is TGCAGTGCTACCCGGGACTACGAAGAGACCCAGTACTTC. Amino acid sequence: CSATRDYEETQYF.

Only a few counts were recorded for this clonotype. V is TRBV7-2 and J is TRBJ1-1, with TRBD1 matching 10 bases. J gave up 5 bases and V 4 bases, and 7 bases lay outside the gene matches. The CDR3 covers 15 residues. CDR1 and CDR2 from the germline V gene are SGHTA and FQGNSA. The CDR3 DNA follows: TGTGCCAGCAGCTCTAGACAGGGGGCGGAAACTGAAGCTTTCTTT. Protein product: CASSSRQGAETEAFF.

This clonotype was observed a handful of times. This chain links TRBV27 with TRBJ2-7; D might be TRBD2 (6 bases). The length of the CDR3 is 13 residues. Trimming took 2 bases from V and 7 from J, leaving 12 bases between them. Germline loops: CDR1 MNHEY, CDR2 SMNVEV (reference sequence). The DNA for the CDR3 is TGTGCCAGCAGTTTAGGGCGGGGTAATGAGCAGTACTTC. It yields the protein CASSLGRGNEQYF.

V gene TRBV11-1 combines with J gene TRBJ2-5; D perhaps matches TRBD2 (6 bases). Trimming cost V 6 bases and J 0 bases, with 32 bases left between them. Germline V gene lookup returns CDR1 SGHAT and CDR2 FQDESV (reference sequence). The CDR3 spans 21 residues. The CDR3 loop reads CASRRFPALATGPHYQETQYF. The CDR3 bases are TGTGCCAGCAGACGCTTTCCTGCTCTAGCGACCGGACCGCACTACCAAGAGACCCAGTACTTC. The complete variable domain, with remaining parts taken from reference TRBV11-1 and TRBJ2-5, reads EAEVAQSPRYKITEKSQAVAFWCDPISGHATLYWYRQILGQGPELLVQFQDESVVDDSQLPKDRFSAERLKGVDSTLKIQPAELGDSAMYLCASRRFPALATGPHYQETQYFGPGTRLLVL.

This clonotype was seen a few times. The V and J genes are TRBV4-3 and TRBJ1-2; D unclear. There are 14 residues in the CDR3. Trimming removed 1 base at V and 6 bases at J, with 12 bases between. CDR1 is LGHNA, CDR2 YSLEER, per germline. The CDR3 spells CASSQVGPADGYTF. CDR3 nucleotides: TGCGCCAGCAGCCAAGTCGGACCGGCCGATGGCTACACCTTC.

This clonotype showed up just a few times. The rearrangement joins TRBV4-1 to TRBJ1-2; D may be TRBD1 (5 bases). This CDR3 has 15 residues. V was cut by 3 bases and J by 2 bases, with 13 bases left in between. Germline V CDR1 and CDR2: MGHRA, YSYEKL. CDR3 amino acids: CASSQAETANYGYTF. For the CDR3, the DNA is TGCGCCAGCAGCCAGGCCGAGACAGCGAACTATGGCTACACCTTC.

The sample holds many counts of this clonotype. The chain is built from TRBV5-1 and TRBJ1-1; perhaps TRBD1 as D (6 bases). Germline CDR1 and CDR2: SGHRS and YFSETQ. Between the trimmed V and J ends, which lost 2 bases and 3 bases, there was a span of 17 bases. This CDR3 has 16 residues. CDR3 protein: CASSFAQLGAYTEAFF. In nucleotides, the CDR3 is TGCGCCAGCAGCTTCGCCCAGCTGGGGGCCTACACTGAAGCTTTCTTT.

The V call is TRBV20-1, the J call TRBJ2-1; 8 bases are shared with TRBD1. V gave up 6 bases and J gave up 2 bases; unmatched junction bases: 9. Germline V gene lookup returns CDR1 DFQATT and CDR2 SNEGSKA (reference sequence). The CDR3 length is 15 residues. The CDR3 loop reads CSAAPDRGPYNEQFF. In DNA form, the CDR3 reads TGCAGTGCAGCACCCGACAGGGGACCCTACAATGAGCAGTTCTTC.

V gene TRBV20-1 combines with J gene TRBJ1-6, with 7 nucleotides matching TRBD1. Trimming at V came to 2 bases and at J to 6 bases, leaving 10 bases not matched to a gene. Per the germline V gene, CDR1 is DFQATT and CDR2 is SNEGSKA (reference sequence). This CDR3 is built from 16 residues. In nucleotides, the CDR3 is TGCAGTGCTAGACTACAGGGGTCCGGGTCTAATTCACCCCTCCACTTT. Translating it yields CSARLQGSGSNSPLHF.

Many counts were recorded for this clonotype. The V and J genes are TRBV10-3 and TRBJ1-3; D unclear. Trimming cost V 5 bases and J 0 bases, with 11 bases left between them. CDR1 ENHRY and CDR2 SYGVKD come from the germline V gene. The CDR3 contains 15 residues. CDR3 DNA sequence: TGTGCCATCAGTCCCCGGCAGAGCTCTGGAAACACCATATATTTT. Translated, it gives CAISPRQSSGNTIYF.

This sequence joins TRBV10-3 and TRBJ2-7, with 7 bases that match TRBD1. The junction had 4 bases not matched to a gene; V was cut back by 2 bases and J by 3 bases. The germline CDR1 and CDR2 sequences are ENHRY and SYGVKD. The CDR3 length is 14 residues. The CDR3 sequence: CAISEGWTGYEQYF. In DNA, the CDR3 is TGTGCCATCAGTGAGGGTTGGACAGGCTACGAGCAGTACTTC.

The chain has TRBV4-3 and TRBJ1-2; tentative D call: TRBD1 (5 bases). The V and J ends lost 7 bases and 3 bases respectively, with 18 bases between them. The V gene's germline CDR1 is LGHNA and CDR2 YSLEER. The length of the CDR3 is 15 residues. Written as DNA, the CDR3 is TGCGCCAGCAAACAAGGGCAGGGACCGTACTATGGCTACACCTTC. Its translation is CASKQGQGPYYGYTF.

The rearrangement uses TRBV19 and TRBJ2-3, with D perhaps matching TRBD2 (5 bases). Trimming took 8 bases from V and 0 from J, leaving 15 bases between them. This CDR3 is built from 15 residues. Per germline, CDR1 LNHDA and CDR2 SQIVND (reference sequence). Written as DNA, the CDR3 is TGTGCCAGTGCAAAAGCGGTAACTAGCACAGATACGCAGTATTTT. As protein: CASAKAVTSTDTQYF.